A selection of T cell receptor beta chains follows, all from one sample in a study of shared clonotypes between healthy human individuals. Method: immunoSEQ multiplex PCR; TCRdb's copy keeps in-frame clones and lacks some. The sample holds roughly 2.5 million clones, 85% to 95% seen once. Sequenced: naive CD4+ T cells sorted from blood. The receptors derive from a man younger than 35 in good health. Both conserved end residues are part of each CDR3. Each record gives: CDR3 DNA, CDR3 protein, clone size, J gene, D gene, V gene. D genes are given only for firm matches. Clone size is given for some rows only: seen once, a few or many times, or a class if the clone is expanded.

CDR3 DNA: TGTGCCAGCAGCTCTCGGACAGAACGTGCTGGGGCCAACGTCCTGACTTTC
CDR3 protein: CASSSRTERAGANVLTF
clone size: -
J gene: TRBJ2-6
D gene: -
V gene: TRBV7-8

CDR3 DNA: TGTGCCAGCAGCCTTTGGACAGGGATCACAGATACGCAGTATTTT
CDR3 protein: CASSLWTGITDTQYF
clone size: -
J gene: TRBJ2-3
D gene: TRBD1
V gene: TRBV5-5

CDR3 DNA: TGTGCCAGCACCCCTGGGTGGCAGGGGGGAGCGCAGTACTTC
CDR3 protein: CASTPGWQGGAQYF
clone size: -
J gene: TRBJ2-7
D gene: -
V gene: TRBV11-2

CDR3 DNA: TGCGCCAGCAGCTCCGACAGGGGCCCTGAAGCTTTCTTT
CDR3 protein: CASSSDRGPEAFF
clone size: -
J gene: TRBJ1-1
D gene: TRBD1
V gene: TRBV5-1

CDR3 DNA: TGTGCCAGCTCACCTGCTCAGGGTATAAGTGATGTTACGCAGTATTTT
CDR3 protein: CASSPAQGISDVTQYF
clone size: once
J gene: TRBJ2-3
D gene: -
V gene: TRBV18

CDR3 DNA: TGTGCCAGCAGCCCTGGTGCGTGGGGCTACACCTTC
CDR3 protein: CASSPGAWGYTF
clone size: -
J gene: TRBJ1-2
D gene: -
V gene: TRBV6-5

CDR3 DNA: TGTGCCAGCAGCGTAGAGCGCACCGGGGAGCTGTTTTTT
CDR3 protein: CASSVERTGELFF
clone size: -
J gene: TRBJ2-2
D gene: -
V gene: TRBV9

CDR3 DNA: TGTGCCTGGAGAACTAGCGGGGGGGTTGGGACGCAGTATTTT
CDR3 protein: CAWRTSGGVGTQYF
clone size: -
J gene: TRBJ2-3
D gene: TRBD2
V gene: TRBV30

CDR3 DNA: TGTGCCAGCAGCTACGGACTAGCGTCCGATACGCAGTATTTT
CDR3 protein: CASSYGLASDTQYF
clone size: -
J gene: TRBJ2-3
D gene: TRBD2
V gene: TRBV5-4

CDR3 DNA: TGTGCCAGGGGAGGGACCTATGGCTACACCTTC
CDR3 protein: CARGGTYGYTF
clone size: -
J gene: TRBJ1-2
D gene: -
V gene: TRBV2

CDR3 DNA: TGTGCCAGCAGCGCGTCCCCTCGGGTCGGGACAGCTTCCTACGAGCAGTACTTC
CDR3 protein: CASSASPRVGTASYEQYF
clone size: -
J gene: TRBJ2-7
D gene: TRBD1
V gene: TRBV5-6

CDR3 DNA: TGTGCCAGCAGTTACGGACCTCTCAATGAGCAGTTCTTC
CDR3 protein: CASSYGPLNEQFF
clone size: once
J gene: TRBJ2-1
D gene: -
V gene: TRBV6-5

CDR3 DNA: TGTGCCAGCAGCTTCGGGGGGGGCGGTGAGCAGTTCTTC
CDR3 protein: CASSFGGGGEQFF
clone size: -
J gene: TRBJ2-1
D gene: TRBD2
V gene: TRBV11-3

CDR3 DNA: TGTGCCAGCAGCTTAGTGTTTCTCGCGGAGCAGTACTTC
CDR3 protein: CASSLVFLAEQYF
clone size: -
J gene: TRBJ2-7
D gene: -
V gene: TRBV7-2

CDR3 DNA: TGCGCCAGCAGCAAAACAGGGCCAGGGGAGACCCAGTACTTC
CDR3 protein: CASSKTGPGETQYF
clone size: -
J gene: TRBJ2-5
D gene: -
V gene: TRBV5-1

CDR3 DNA: TGTGCCTGGGGGGACAGCCAGGGGCAGCCCCAGCATTTT
CDR3 protein: CAWGDSQGQPQHF
clone size: -
J gene: TRBJ1-5
D gene: TRBD1
V gene: TRBV30

CDR3 DNA: TGTGCCAGTAGTATTGTTTGGGACTCCGCGGGGTTTCAGCCCCAGCATTTT
CDR3 protein: CASSIVWDSAGFQPQHF
clone size: few
J gene: TRBJ1-5
D gene: -
V gene: TRBV19

CDR3 DNA: TGCGCCAGCACCCCGGCGGGGGCGCCCTCTGGAAACACCATATATTTT
CDR3 protein: CASTPAGAPSGNTIYF
clone size: -
J gene: TRBJ1-3
D gene: -
V gene: TRBV4-1

CDR3 DNA: TGCGCCAGCAGCTTGGGGGTAGAAGGCTATGGCTACACCTTC
CDR3 protein: CASSLGVEGYGYTF
clone size: -
J gene: TRBJ1-2
D gene: -
V gene: TRBV5-1

CDR3 DNA: TGTGCCACCACTCGGGAGACGAACACCGGGGAGCTGTTTTTT
CDR3 protein: CATTRETNTGELFF
clone size: -
J gene: TRBJ2-2
D gene: -
V gene: TRBV10-3

CDR3 DNA: TGTGCCAGCAGCCAAGATTGGGGGGAGACCCAGTACTTC
CDR3 protein: CASSQDWGETQYF
clone size: -
J gene: TRBJ2-5
D gene: -
V gene: TRBV14

CDR3 DNA: TGTGCCAGCAGTTCCCGGACAGGGTTCGTTAATCAGCCCCAGCATTTT
CDR3 protein: CASSSRTGFVNQPQHF
clone size: once
J gene: TRBJ1-5
D gene: TRBD1
V gene: TRBV27

CDR3 DNA: TGTGCCAGCAGACCCAGGGTAGCTGGCTACACCTTC
CDR3 protein: CASRPRVAGYTF
clone size: once
J gene: TRBJ1-2
D gene: -
V gene: TRBV2

CDR3 DNA: TGCGCCAGCAGCTTGTCGCCAGGGAACTCCTACGAGCAGTACTTC
CDR3 protein: CASSLSPGNSYEQYF
clone size: -
J gene: TRBJ2-7
D gene: -
V gene: TRBV5-1

CDR3 DNA: TGTGCCATCAGTGAGCAAGGGACAGGGGGTAGAAGGGCGAACACCGGGGAGCTGTTTTTT
CDR3 protein: CAISEQGTGGRRANTGELFF
clone size: -
J gene: TRBJ2-2
D gene: TRBD1
V gene: TRBV10-3

CDR3 DNA: TGCGCCAGCACCGAAACAGGGAACTATGGCTACACCTTC
CDR3 protein: CASTETGNYGYTF
clone size: -
J gene: TRBJ1-2
D gene: -
V gene: TRBV5-1

CDR3 DNA: TGTGCCAGCAGCTTAACACAGGCGGTTGACGAGCAGTACTTC
CDR3 protein: CASSLTQAVDEQYF
clone size: -
J gene: TRBJ2-7
D gene: -
V gene: TRBV7-6

CDR3 DNA: TGCAGCGTTGCCGGGACAGGGGATCCAGATACGCAGTATTTT
CDR3 protein: CSVAGTGDPDTQYF
clone size: -
J gene: TRBJ2-3
D gene: TRBD1
V gene: TRBV29-1

CDR3 DNA: TGCGCCAGCAGCTTGGTTTCACTAGGGGGGCAAGAGACCCAGTACTTC
CDR3 protein: CASSLVSLGGQETQYF
clone size: -
J gene: TRBJ2-5
D gene: -
V gene: TRBV5-1

CDR3 DNA: TGTGCCAGCTCACCCAAAAAGACTAGCGGGGGAACAGATACGCAGTATTTT
CDR3 protein: CASSPKKTSGGTDTQYF
clone size: -
J gene: TRBJ2-3
D gene: TRBD2
V gene: TRBV18

CDR3 DNA: TGTGCCAGCAGTTTATCGATGGGGGTCGGCGACACCATATATTTT
CDR3 protein: CASSLSMGVGDTIYF
clone size: -
J gene: TRBJ1-3
D gene: -
V gene: TRBV27

CDR3 DNA: TGCGCCAGCAGCCCACAATTCGCGGGGCTTTCAGATACGCAGTATTTT
CDR3 protein: CASSPQFAGLSDTQYF
clone size: -
J gene: TRBJ2-3
D gene: -
V gene: TRBV5-1

CDR3 DNA: TGTGCTAGTGGTTTGGTACTAGACAGGGGGCTCCACGAGCAGTACTTC
CDR3 protein: CASGLVLDRGLHEQYF
clone size: -
J gene: TRBJ2-7
D gene: TRBD1
V gene: TRBV12-5

CDR3 DNA: TGCGCCAGCAGTGGTGGCAGCAATCAGCCCCAGCATTTT
CDR3 protein: CASSGGSNQPQHF
clone size: -
J gene: TRBJ1-5
D gene: -
V gene: TRBV10-1

CDR3 DNA: TGCGCCAGCAGCGACGGGGGACAGAAGAATGAAAAACTGTTTTTT
CDR3 protein: CASSDGGQKNEKLFF
clone size: -
J gene: TRBJ1-4
D gene: TRBD1
V gene: TRBV4-1

CDR3 DNA: TGTGCCAGTAGTATCGCTACCGGGGGATCCTATGGCTACACCTTC
CDR3 protein: CASSIATGGSYGYTF
clone size: -
J gene: TRBJ1-2
D gene: -
V gene: TRBV19

CDR3 DNA: TGTGCCAGCAGTGGGGGACTAGCGGGTCCAGATACGCAGTATTTT
CDR3 protein: CASSGGLAGPDTQYF
clone size: -
J gene: TRBJ2-3
D gene: TRBD2
V gene: TRBV6-1

CDR3 DNA: TGCGCCAGCAGTCGGGACCAAGGCACAGATACGCAGTATTTT
CDR3 protein: CASSRDQGTDTQYF
clone size: -
J gene: TRBJ2-3
D gene: -
V gene: TRBV10-1

CDR3 DNA: TGTGCCAGCAGCTTAAGAGGGAAAACTAGCACAGATACGCAGTATTTT
CDR3 protein: CASSLRGKTSTDTQYF
clone size: -
J gene: TRBJ2-3
D gene: -
V gene: TRBV13

CDR3 DNA: TGTGCCAGCAGTTCCGAATGGGGGGCGCAGGGGGCTGAAGCTTTCTTT
CDR3 protein: CASSSEWGAQGAEAFF
clone size: -
J gene: TRBJ1-1
D gene: TRBD1
V gene: TRBV6-6

CDR3 DNA: TGTGCCAGCTCACCCCAGACAGGGAACGCCATTCAGTACTTC
CDR3 protein: CASSPQTGNAIQYF
clone size: few
J gene: TRBJ2-4
D gene: TRBD1
V gene: TRBV18

CDR3 DNA: TGTGCCAGCAGCCCAGGGAGGAGAGATGGCTACACCTTC
CDR3 protein: CASSPGRRDGYTF
clone size: -
J gene: TRBJ1-2
D gene: -
V gene: TRBV5-6

CDR3 DNA: TGTGCCAGCAGCTTTACGGGGGCTCTAAGGTTGAACGAGCAGTACTTC
CDR3 protein: CASSFTGALRLNEQYF
clone size: -
J gene: TRBJ2-7
D gene: -
V gene: TRBV11-2

CDR3 DNA: TGTGCCAGCAGCTTAGGCCGGGACAATTCACCCCTCCACTTT
CDR3 protein: CASSLGRDNSPLHF
clone size: -
J gene: TRBJ1-6
D gene: -
V gene: TRBV13

CDR3 DNA: TGTGCCAGCAGCCGGGAGCCCTCGGCTGAAGCTTTCTTT
CDR3 protein: CASSREPSAEAFF
clone size: -
J gene: TRBJ1-1
D gene: -
V gene: TRBV7-3

CDR3 DNA: TGTGCCAGTAGTAAGGCAGGGGATTCACCCCTCCACTTT
CDR3 protein: CASSKAGDSPLHF
clone size: once
J gene: TRBJ1-6
D gene: -
V gene: TRBV19

CDR3 DNA: TGTGCCAGCAGCCTTGACAGAGAGGAGTATCAGCCCCAGCATTTT
CDR3 protein: CASSLDREEYQPQHF
clone size: few
J gene: TRBJ1-5
D gene: -
V gene: TRBV5-4

CDR3 DNA: TGTGCCAGCAGCAGGGGGACAGGGGCTTCACCCCTCCACTTT
CDR3 protein: CASSRGTGASPLHF
clone size: -
J gene: TRBJ1-6
D gene: -
V gene: TRBV21-1

CDR3 DNA: TGTGCCAGCAGCGGTACAGGGAGCTCTGGAAACACCATATATTTT
CDR3 protein: CASSGTGSSGNTIYF
clone size: -
J gene: TRBJ1-3
D gene: -
V gene: TRBV9

CDR3 DNA: TGTGCCAGTAGCATCCCGGGACAGGGTACCTACGAGCAGTACTTC
CDR3 protein: CASSIPGQGTYEQYF
clone size: -
J gene: TRBJ2-7
D gene: TRBD1
V gene: TRBV19

CDR3 DNA: TGCAGTGCTACCGATGGAGATGGCTACACCTTC
CDR3 protein: CSATDGDGYTF
clone size: -
J gene: TRBJ1-2
D gene: -
V gene: TRBV20-1

CDR3 DNA: TGTGCCAGCAGCCCAGGGACAGGGACTAATGAAAAACTGTTTTTT
CDR3 protein: CASSPGTGTNEKLFF
clone size: -
J gene: TRBJ1-4
D gene: TRBD1
V gene: TRBV7-9

CDR3 DNA: TGTGCCAGCAGTTTGACTAGAAGCTCCTACGAGCAGTACTTC
CDR3 protein: CASSLTRSSYEQYF
clone size: -
J gene: TRBJ2-7
D gene: -
V gene: TRBV27

CDR3 DNA: TGTGCCAGTGGGGACAGGGGCCATGGGGCTAATGAAAAACTGTTTTTT
CDR3 protein: CASGDRGHGANEKLFF
clone size: -
J gene: TRBJ1-4
D gene: TRBD1
V gene: TRBV19

CDR3 DNA: TGTGCCAGCAGTGAGGGTCTCCACACTGAAGCTTTCTTT
CDR3 protein: CASSEGLHTEAFF
clone size: -
J gene: TRBJ1-1
D gene: -
V gene: TRBV6-1

CDR3 DNA: TGTGCCAGCAGCAAAGTAATGAGACAGGGATCTTACGAGCAGTACTTC
CDR3 protein: CASSKVMRQGSYEQYF
clone size: -
J gene: TRBJ2-7
D gene: -
V gene: TRBV21-1

CDR3 DNA: TGTGCCAGCAGCTTAGTTGGACAGCTAGCCAAAAACATTCAGTACTTC
CDR3 protein: CASSLVGQLAKNIQYF
clone size: -
J gene: TRBJ2-4
D gene: -
V gene: TRBV7-2

CDR3 DNA: TGTGCCAGCTCACCAGGGCTCCCCAATGAGCAGTTCTTC
CDR3 protein: CASSPGLPNEQFF
clone size: -
J gene: TRBJ2-1
D gene: -
V gene: TRBV18

CDR3 DNA: TGTGCCAGCAGCAACAGGGGGACTAACACTGAAGCTTTCTTT
CDR3 protein: CASSNRGTNTEAFF
clone size: few
J gene: TRBJ1-1
D gene: TRBD1
V gene: TRBV5-4

CDR3 DNA: TGTGCCATCAGTCTAGCGGGAGACACCGGGGAGCTGTTTTTT
CDR3 protein: CAISLAGDTGELFF
clone size: -
J gene: TRBJ2-2
D gene: TRBD2
V gene: TRBV10-3